The rows below give T cell receptor beta chains drawn from one sample of a study of cytomegalovirus exposure and HLA in healthy donors. The data were produced by immunoSEQ multiplex PCR, yet TCRdb's version contains in-frame clones alone and is incomplete. The top ten hold under 4.5% of the sample, which has 100,000 to 120,000 clones, around 87% seen once. The source material was PBMCs. Receptors originate from a woman between 18 and 29 years old in good health and CMV-seropositive. CDR3s include the opening cysteine and the closing phenylalanine or tryptophan. The order of the fields is CDR3 DNA, CDR3 protein, V gene, clone size, J gene, D gene. The D gene is left open where the match is weak. The size of a clone is reported for some rows only, either as once, few or many, or as a class for expanded clones.

DNA: TGTGCCAGCTCACCAAGGACAGGGGCCAATGAGCAGTTCTTC
CDR3: CASSPRTGANEQFF
V: TRBV18
size: .
J: TRBJ2-1
D: TRBD1

DNA: TGTGCCAGCAATCACACCAGGGGTTCGGACTATGGCTACACCTTC
CDR3: CASNHTRGSDYGYTF
V: TRBV27
size: once
J: TRBJ1-2
D: .

DNA: TGTGCCAGCAGTGATTCCCCCCCAGGGTATGGCTACACCTTC
CDR3: CASSDSPPGYGYTF
V: TRBV2
size: .
J: TRBJ1-2
D: .

DNA: TGTGCCAGCAGTAGCGGTCGTGGCGAGCAGTACTTC
CDR3: CASSSGRGEQYF
V: TRBV7-6
size: .
J: TRBJ2-7
D: .

DNA: TGTGCCAGCAGCTTGGGCGGGGGCTCCTACGAGCAGTACTTC
CDR3: CASSLGGGSYEQYF
V: TRBV7-3
size: once
J: TRBJ2-7
D: TRBD2

DNA: TGCGCCAGCACTCCTCGGGGACACCTGAACACTGAAGCTTTCTTT
CDR3: CASTPRGHLNTEAFF
V: TRBV4-1
size: .
J: TRBJ1-1
D: .

DNA: TGTGCCTGGAGTCACGGGAAGGGCGAGCAGTACTTC
CDR3: CAWSHGKGEQYF
V: TRBV30
size: .
J: TRBJ2-7
D: .

DNA: TGTGCCAGCAGCCGGGACTCATTCGGCGAGCAGTACTTC
CDR3: CASSRDSFGEQYF
V: TRBV6-4
size: .
J: TRBJ2-7
D: .

DNA: TGTGCCAGCAGTCCACAGACAGGCGCTCTTCTTGTGGCCCAGCATTTT
CDR3: CASSPQTGALLVAQHF
V: TRBV28
size: .
J: TRBJ1-5
D: .

DNA: TGTGCCAGCGCCGGCGAGGGAGCTGAAGCTTTCTTT
CDR3: CASAGEGAEAFF
V: TRBV5-8
size: medium-sized
J: TRBJ1-1
D: .

DNA: TGTGCCAGCAGCCCACCGCAAACTGGACAGCCGCGCAATCAGCCCCAGCATTTT
CDR3: CASSPPQTGQPRNQPQHF
V: TRBV12-1
size: once
J: TRBJ1-5
D: .

DNA: TGTGCCAGCAGCCAACACGGGGATTCACCCCTCCACTTT
CDR3: CASSQHGDSPLHF
V: TRBV11-2
size: .
J: TRBJ1-6
D: .

DNA: TGTGCCAGCAGTTTATCAGGAAACAGGGGGGACGAGCAGTACTTC
CDR3: CASSLSGNRGDEQYF
V: TRBV27
size: .
J: TRBJ2-7
D: TRBD1

DNA: TGTGCCAGCAGTGACCTCACGCGGGAGCAGTACTTC
CDR3: CASSDLTREQYF
V: TRBV25-1
size: few
J: TRBJ2-7
D: .

DNA: TGTGCCAGCAGTTACCCCGGACAGGGGCGTCAGTTCTTC
CDR3: CASSYPGQGRQFF
V: TRBV6-5
size: .
J: TRBJ2-1
D: TRBD1

DNA: TGTGCCAGCATGAACCTAAACTTTAGCTTCAAGGGGGCTGGCTACGAGCAGTACTTC
CDR3: CASMNLNFSFKGAGYEQYF
V: TRBV2
size: .
J: TRBJ2-7
D: TRBD1

DNA: TGTGCCAGCAGCTGGGGGGTCGGGGAGCTGTTTTTT
CDR3: CASSWGVGELFF
V: TRBV5-4
size: .
J: TRBJ2-2
D: .

DNA: TGTGCCAGCAGTCCTTCGACAGGGGGCAATGAGCAGTTCTTC
CDR3: CASSPSTGGNEQFF
V: TRBV6-4
size: few
J: TRBJ2-1
D: TRBD1

DNA: TGTGCCAGTAGAGGGGCTGGAAGGGGGAGCTCCTACAATGAGCAGTTCTTC
CDR3: CASRGAGRGSSYNEQFF
V: TRBV19
size: .
J: TRBJ2-1
D: .

DNA: TGTGCCAGTGGGAGGGGACAGGGGTCCTACGAGCAGTACTTC
CDR3: CASGRGQGSYEQYF
V: TRBV19
size: .
J: TRBJ2-7
D: TRBD1

DNA: TGTGCCAGCAACCTAGCGGGGCTGGGGGAGCAGTACTTC
CDR3: CASNLAGLGEQYF
V: TRBV2
size: .
J: TRBJ2-7
D: TRBD2

DNA: TGTGCCAGCAGCCCTCCGGGTCGGTCTTTGGAAGGCTACACCTTC
CDR3: CASSPPGRSLEGYTF
V: TRBV9
size: .
J: TRBJ1-2
D: .

DNA: TGTGCCAGCAGTTTCTTGGGGCGAGACACCATATATTTT
CDR3: CASSFLGRDTIYF
V: TRBV6-6
size: .
J: TRBJ1-3
D: .

DNA: TGTGCTAGTGGTCCACAGGGCGCGGGGGGCACAGATACGCAGTATTTT
CDR3: CASGPQGAGGTDTQYF
V: TRBV12-5
size: .
J: TRBJ2-3
D: .

DNA: TGTGCCATCAGGCCGGGACAGGGGAACCAAGAGACCCAGTACTTC
CDR3: CAIRPGQGNQETQYF
V: TRBV10-3
size: .
J: TRBJ2-5
D: TRBD1

DNA: TGTGCCAGTCGGAGGATCAGGGGGCGCGGTGGCTACACCTTC
CDR3: CASRRIRGRGGYTF
V: TRBV27
size: once
J: TRBJ1-2
D: TRBD1

DNA: TGTGCCAGCAGCTTAGGCCGGGGCGGGGGCAATGGCTACACCTTC
CDR3: CASSLGRGGGNGYTF
V: TRBV13
size: once
J: TRBJ1-2
D: .

DNA: TGTGCCAGCAGTCCCGACTCGGCGGCCCTGAAAGAGACCCAGTACTTC
CDR3: CASSPDSAALKETQYF
V: TRBV7-6
size: .
J: TRBJ2-5
D: .

DNA: TGTGCCAGCAGCTTACTATCGACAGGGGAGAACAATGAGCAGTTCTTC
CDR3: CASSLLSTGENNEQFF
V: TRBV7-9
size: .
J: TRBJ2-1
D: TRBD1

DNA: TGTGCCAGCACCGGTCGAGTGCGTCGGGGCTACACCTTC
CDR3: CASTGRVRRGYTF
V: TRBV2
size: .
J: TRBJ1-2
D: .

DNA: TGCGCCAGCAGCCTAGGGACAGATAGCTCCTACGAGCAGTACTTC
CDR3: CASSLGTDSSYEQYF
V: TRBV4-1
size: .
J: TRBJ2-7
D: TRBD1

DNA: TGTGCCTGGACTAGCGGGGCCTACGAGCAGTACTTC
CDR3: CAWTSGAYEQYF
V: TRBV30
size: few
J: TRBJ2-7
D: TRBD2

DNA: TGTGCCAGCAGGGCCTACGGGGGGAGCTCCTACGAGCAGTACTTC
CDR3: CASRAYGGSSYEQYF
V: TRBV6-6
size: .
J: TRBJ2-7
D: TRBD2

DNA: TGTGCCAGCAGCTTATCCGGGACACCCCTTGACGAGCAGTTCTTC
CDR3: CASSLSGTPLDEQFF
V: TRBV11-2
size: .
J: TRBJ2-1
D: .

DNA: TGCGCCAGCAGCTATAGCGGCTCCACAGATACGCAGTATTTT
CDR3: CASSYSGSTDTQYF
V: TRBV4-1
size: .
J: TRBJ2-3
D: .

DNA: TGCGCCAGCAGTGAAGGGGTTCACACTGAAGCTTTCTTT
CDR3: CASSEGVHTEAFF
V: TRBV10-2
size: .
J: TRBJ1-1
D: .

DNA: TGTGCCAGCAGCTCCGGGACAGATTCCTATGGCTACACCTTC
CDR3: CASSSGTDSYGYTF
V: TRBV5-4
size: .
J: TRBJ1-2
D: TRBD1

DNA: TGCGCCAGCAGCTTGAATCGGGGGGGAGACTCCTACAATGAGCAGTTCTTC
CDR3: CASSLNRGGDSYNEQFF
V: TRBV5-1
size: .
J: TRBJ2-1
D: TRBD2

DNA: TGTGCCAGCAGGGATAGGGACAGGGGGAACACTGAAGCTTTCTTT
CDR3: CASRDRDRGNTEAFF
V: TRBV2
size: .
J: TRBJ1-1
D: TRBD1